This is a list of T cell receptor beta chains from one sample in a study of OX40 agonist ivuxolimab in advanced cancers. Generated by immunoSEQ multiplex PCR, the TCRdb table keeps only in-frame clones and is missing some. The data show over 10,000 clones, more than 80% seen once. Here the sequenced sample was CD4+ or CD8+ T cells sorted from blood, taken in a trial of the OX40 agonist ivuxolimab. These receptor sequences come from an adult with an advanced solid tumor such as melanoma, head and neck, liver or kidney cancer. CDR3s include the opening cysteine and the closing phenylalanine or tryptophan. Each record gives: D gene, J gene, V gene, clone size, CDR3 DNA, CDR3 protein. The D gene is left open where the match is weak. Size is stated for part of the rows, as once, few or many counts, or as a class when the clone is expanded.

TRBD1 TRBJ1-1 TRBV5-1 - TGCGCCAGCAGCTTGGAAGAGGGGGCCCCTGAAGCTTTCTTT CASSLEEGAPEAFF
- TRBJ2-1 TRBV30 - TGTGCCTGGAACTCTGGGGACAATGAGCAGTTCTTC CAWNSGDNEQFF
- TRBJ2-3 TRBV27 - TGTGCCAGCAGTAAAAGAGGAGTCATCCATTTT CASSKRGVIHF
- TRBJ2-1 TRBV19 few TGTGCCAGTAGTACCCGACCTCAGGGCTCCTACAATGAGCAGTTCTTC CASSTRPQGSYNEQFF
- TRBJ1-1 TRBV6-5 - TGTGCCAGCAGTTACTCGTGGGACGCGTACACTGAAGCTTTCTTT CASSYSWDAYTEAFF
- TRBJ2-7 TRBV5-5 - TGTGCCAGCAGTGTCGGCGGTAGCGTCTACGAGCAGTACTTC CASSVGGSVYEQYF
TRBD1 TRBJ2-7 TRBV7-9 - TGTGCCAGCAGCCTCCCCGGGACAGGGGACATCTACGAGCAGTACTTC CASSLPGTGDIYEQYF
- TRBJ2-7 TRBV7-9 - TGTGCCAGCAGCTTAGACGCGGAGCAGTACTTC CASSLDAEQYF
- TRBJ1-6 TRBV2 - TGTGCCAGCAGTACCCCCGCCGGGAAGCCTAGGAATTCACCCCTCCACTTT CASSTPAGKPRNSPLHF
TRBD1 TRBJ2-5 TRBV7-9 - TGTGCCAGCAGCCCCCGGACAGGGGGTCAAGAGACCCAGTACTTC CASSPRTGGQETQYF
TRBD1 TRBJ1-1 TRBV9 - TGTGCCAGCAGCTCCCACAGGGGTTTGAACACTGAAGCTTTCTTT CASSSHRGLNTEAFF